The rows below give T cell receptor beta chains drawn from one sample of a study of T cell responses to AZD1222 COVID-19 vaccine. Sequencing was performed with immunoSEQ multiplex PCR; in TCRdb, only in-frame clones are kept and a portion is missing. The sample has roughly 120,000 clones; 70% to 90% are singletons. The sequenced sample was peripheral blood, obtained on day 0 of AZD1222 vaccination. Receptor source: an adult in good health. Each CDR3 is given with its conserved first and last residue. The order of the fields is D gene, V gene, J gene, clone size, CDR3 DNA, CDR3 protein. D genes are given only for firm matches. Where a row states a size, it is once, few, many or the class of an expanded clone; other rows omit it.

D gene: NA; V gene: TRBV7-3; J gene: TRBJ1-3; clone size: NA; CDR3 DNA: TGTGCCAGCAGCCCCTGTGCAGCCTCTGGAAACACCATATATTTT; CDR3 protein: CASSPCAASGNTIYF
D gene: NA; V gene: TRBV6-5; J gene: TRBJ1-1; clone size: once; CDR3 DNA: TGTGCCAGCATGCTACAGGGCAGGGCTGAAGCTTTCTTT; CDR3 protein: CASMLQGRAEAFF
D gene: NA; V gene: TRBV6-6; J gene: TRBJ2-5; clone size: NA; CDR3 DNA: TGTGCCAGCAGCCCCCGGGAACAAGAGACCCAGTACTTC; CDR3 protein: CASSPREQETQYF
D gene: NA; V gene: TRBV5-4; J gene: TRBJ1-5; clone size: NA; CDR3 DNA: TGTGCCAGCAGCCGGGACATAAATCAGCCCCAGCATTTT; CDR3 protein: CASSRDINQPQHF
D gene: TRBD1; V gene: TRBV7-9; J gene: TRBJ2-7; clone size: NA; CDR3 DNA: TGTGCCAGCACCGGGACAGGGTCCTACGAGCAGTACTTC; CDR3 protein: CASTGTGSYEQYF
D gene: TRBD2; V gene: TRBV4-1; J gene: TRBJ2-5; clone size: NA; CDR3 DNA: TGCGCCAGCAGCCCTACCGGGACTAAAGAGACCCAGTACTTC; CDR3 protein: CASSPTGTKETQYF
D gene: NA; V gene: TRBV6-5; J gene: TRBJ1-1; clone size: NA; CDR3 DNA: TGTGCCAGCAGTTACTCGATTCCCGACACTGAAGCTTTCTTT; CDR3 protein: CASSYSIPDTEAFF
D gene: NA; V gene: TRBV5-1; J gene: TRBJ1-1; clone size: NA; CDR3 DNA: TGCGCCAGCAGCTCCATCTACGGGAACACTGAAGCTTTCTTT; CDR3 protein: CASSSIYGNTEAFF
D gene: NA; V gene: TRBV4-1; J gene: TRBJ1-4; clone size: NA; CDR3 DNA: TGCGCCAGCAGCCAAGAAGCCCTATATCTTAGGGAACTGTTTTTT; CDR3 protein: CASSQEALYLRELFF
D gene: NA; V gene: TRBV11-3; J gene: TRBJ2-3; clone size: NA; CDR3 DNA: TGTGCCAGCAGCTCGGACAGAAACACAGATACGCAGTATTTT; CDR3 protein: CASSSDRNTDTQYF
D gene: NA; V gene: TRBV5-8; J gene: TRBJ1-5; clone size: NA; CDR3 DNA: TGTGCCAGCACCGACCGGCGGGCAGCTCTTTATAGCAATCAGCCCCAGCATTTT; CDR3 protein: CASTDRRAALYSNQPQHF
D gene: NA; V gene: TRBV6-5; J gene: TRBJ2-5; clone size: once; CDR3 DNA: TGTGCCAGCAGAACCCCGGGACAAGAGACCCAGTACTTC; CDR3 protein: CASRTPGQETQYF
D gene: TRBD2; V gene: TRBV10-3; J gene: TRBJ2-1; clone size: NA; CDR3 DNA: TGTGCCACCCTCAGGACTAGCGGGGGGTTGGGCAATGAGCAGTTCTTC; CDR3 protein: CATLRTSGGLGNEQFF
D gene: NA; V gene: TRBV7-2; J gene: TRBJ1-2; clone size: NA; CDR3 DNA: TGTGCCAGCAGCTCGCCAGGAGGTTATGGCTACACCTTC; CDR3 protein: CASSSPGGYGYTF